Below are 30 T cell receptor beta chains sequenced from a single sample in a study of T cells in Graves' hyperthyroidism and ophthalmopathy. RNA transcripts provided the source from which TCR beta CDR3 regions were amplified. HTBI primers drove first-round RT-PCR of the TCR CDR3. In TCRdb, the multiplex PCR reads were re-called with MiXCR into one record per CDR3 protein. The data contain over 250,000 distinct CDR3 sequences, around 15% of them seen just once; the ten biggest clones take up 30% to 35%. The material sequenced was blood. These TCRs come from a woman between 35 and 50 years old with Graves' ophthalmopathy.

This clonotype was seen ten or more times. The chain couples TRBV6-1 to TRBJ1-2; D is uncertain. V lost 2 bases to trimming and J lost 8 bases, with 15 bases between them. The CDR3 contains 14 residues. The V gene's germline CDR1 is MNHNS and CDR2 SASEGT. CDR3 amino acids: CASSEIDGAGGYTF. CDR3 DNA: TGTGCCAGCAGTGAAATTGACGGAGCTGGCGGCTACACCTTC.

This clonotype has just a few counts. The V gene is TRBV25-1, the J gene TRBJ2-7, with D unresolved. Trimming removed 6 bases at V and 6 bases at J, with 12 bases between. The CDR3 has 12 amino acids. In germline, CDR1 is MGHDK, CDR2 SYGVNS. The CDR3 nucleotides read TGTGCCAGCAGAGAAGGTCATCTCGAGCAGTACTTC. Translation gives CASREGHLEQYF.

In this sample, this clonotype turned up many times. This chain connects TRBV6-1 to TRBJ2-5; 9 positions match TRBD1. Germline loops: CDR1 MNHNS, CDR2 SASEGT. This CDR3 region has 13 residues. V trimming: 6 bases; J trimming: 5 bases; junction bases outside the gene matches: 4. The CDR3: CASRGTGLETQYF. The CDR3 bases are TGTGCCAGCAGAGGGACAGGGTTGGAGACCCAGTACTTC.

This clonotype was recorded at least ten times. The V gene is TRBV7-8, the J gene TRBJ2-5; D remains ambiguous. The germline gives CDR1 SGHVS, CDR2 FQNEAQ. Trimming took 5 bases from V and 0 from J, leaving 7 bases between them. This CDR3 region has 13 residues. CDR3: CASSLKNQETQYF. The CDR3 DNA sequence: TGTGCCAGCAGCCTCAAGAACCAAGAGACCCAGTACTTC. The entire variable domain, with the rest obtained from reference TRBV7-8 and TRBJ2-5, is as follows: GAGVSQSPRYKVAKRGQDVALRCDPISGHVSLFWYQQALGQGPEFLTYFQNEAQLDKSGLPSDRFFAERPEGSVSTLKIQRTQQEDSAVYLCASSLKNQETQYFGPGTRLLVL.

The chain employs TRBV20-1 and TRBJ2-1; 9 nucleotides match TRBD2. Trimming at V came to 5 bases and at J to 10 bases, leaving 12 bases not matched to a gene. Germline V lookup: CDR1 DFQATT, CDR2 SNEGSKA (reference sequence). The CDR3 is made up of 14 amino acids. DNA for the CDR3: TGCAGTGCTCTCAGCGGGAGGCCCGGGGGGGAGCAGTTCTTC. It encodes CSALSGRPGGEQFF.

This chain links TRBV7-9 with TRBJ2-1; 16 positions agree with TRBD2. Unmatched junction bases numbered 5, after V lost 5 bases and J lost 7 bases. The CDR3 covers 16 residues. The germline V gene encodes CDR1 SEHNR and CDR2 FQNEAQ (reference sequence). CDR3 coding DNA: TGTGCCAGCAGCGCCCCGGGACTAGCGGGAGGGAATGAGCAGTTCTTC. Its protein is CASSAPGLAGGNEQFF.

This clonotype has only a few counts. The rearrangement joins TRBV19 to TRBJ2-1; D is unclear. The CDR3 spans 15 residues. V was shortened by 3 bases and J by 0 bases, with 9 bases between the two germline ends. In germline, CDR1 is LNHDA, CDR2 SQIVND (reference sequence). The DNA for the CDR3 is TGTGCCAGTAGTATTCTTGGAAACTCCTACAATGAGCAGTTCTTC. As protein: CASSILGNSYNEQFF.

This clonotype was seen a handful of times. The rearrangement links TRBV15 to TRBJ1-3, with D unresolved. CDR1 and CDR2 (germline): LNHNV, YYDKDF (reference sequence). With 4 bases removed from V and 0 bases from J, the gap between germline ends came to 10 bases. The CDR3 contains 15 residues. CDR3 protein: CATSKKTGSGNTIYF. CDR3 in DNA: TGTGCCACCAGCAAGAAGACGGGCTCTGGAAACACCATATATTTT.

In this sample, this clonotype turned up once. With a much larger clone just one base away, this may be a read error. The chain uses TRBV6-2 or TRBV6-3 and TRBJ2-5; D remains unclear. Deletions cut 6 bases from V and 4 bases from J, with 12 bases between. There are 13 residues in the CDR3. From germline, CDR1 is MNHEY and CDR2 SVGEGT. The chain's CDR3 is CASRERVLETQYF. The DNA of the CDR3 is TGTGCCAGCAGGGAAAGGGTGCTAGAGACCCAGTACTTC.

This clonotype was picked up many times. This sequence joins TRBV12-3 or TRBV12-4 and TRBJ1-5, with 9 bases matching TRBD1. The CDR3 is 15 residues long. V was pared by 3 bases and J by 7 bases, with 7 bases of the junction left unmatched. The CDR3 coding sequence is TGTGCCAGCAGTTTTGGGGACAGGGTTAGACAGCCCCAGCATTTT. It specifies CASSFGDRVRQPQHF.

Concerning this clonotype: A much larger clone sits a single nucleotide away, making a read error possible. As DNA, the CDR3 is TGTGCCACCAGTGACCAGTACAATCAGCTCCAGCATTTT. Translation gives CATSDQYNQLQHF. This chain links TRBV24-1 with TRBJ1-5; D gene unclear. The CDR3 spans 13 residues. Germline-derived CDR1 and CDR2 are KGHDR and SFDVKD.

The chain has TRBV3-1 and TRBJ2-7; D might be TRBD2 (6 bases). Germline V CDR1 and CDR2: LGHDT, YNNKEL (reference sequence). Trimming pared 6 bases from V and 5 bases from J, leaving 17 bases between. The CDR3 is 14 residues long. This chain's CDR3 is CASRQAGFGHEQYF. The CDR3 nucleotides read TGTGCCAGCAGACAGGCGGGGTTTGGCCACGAGCAGTACTTC.

V and J are TRBV19 and TRBJ1-5, with D perhaps matching TRBD1 (5 bases). Trimming removed 2 bases from V and 0 bases from J, with 14 bases in between. The germline CDR1 and CDR2 sequences are LNHDA and SQIVND (reference sequence). This CDR3 is built from 17 residues. The chain's CDR3 is CASSIFPGLGSNQPQHF. CDR3 nucleotides: TGTGCCAGTAGTATATTCCCAGGGCTCGGTAGCAATCAGCCCCAGCATTTT.

This clonotype has only a few counts. The junction departs from the called germline gene at one end, perhaps through a read error. The V gene is TRBV19, the J gene TRBJ2-6, with no clear D. CDR3 size: 17 residues. From germline, CDR1 is LNHDA and CDR2 SQIVND (reference sequence). The CDR3 DNA is TGTGCCAGTAGCATAGAATGGTCACCCTCTGGGGCCAACGTCCTGACTTTC. Translating gives CASSIEWSPSGANVLTF. The full variable domain, with the rest looked up from reference TRBV19 and TRBJ2-6, is DGGITQSPKYLFRKEGQNVTLSCEQNLNHDAMYWYRQDPGQGLRLIYYSQIVNDFQKGDIAEGYSVSREKKESFPLTVTSAQKNPTAFYLCASSIEWSPSGANVLTFGAGSRLTVL.

This clonotype was seen at least ten times. The CDR3 sequence is CSVAGTGGRNTEAFF. The CDR3 DNA is TGCAGCGTTGCCGGGACAGGGGGCCGCAACACTGAAGCTTTCTTT. This chain joins TRBV29-1 and TRBJ1-1; 12 bases fit TRBD1. With 4 bases clipped from V and 2 bases from J, the junction kept 5 bases outside the gene matches. CDR3 length: 15 residues. Germline V gene sequence: CDR1 SQVTM, CDR2 ANQGSEA. The whole variable domain, filled in from reference TRBV29-1 and TRBJ1-1, reads SAVISQKPSRDICQRGTSLTIQCQVDSQVTMMFWYRQQPGQSLTLIATANQGSEATYESGFVIDKFPISRPNLTFSTLTVSNMSPEDSSIYLCSVAGTGGRNTEAFFGQGTRLTVV.

The V and J genes are TRBV6-1 and TRBJ2-2; 10 nucleotides align to TRBD1. The germline CDR1 and CDR2 sequences are MNHNS and SASEGT. Unmatched junction bases numbered 11, after V lost 4 bases and J lost 6 bases. This CDR3 has 17 residues. The CDR3 loop reads CASSANPGTGVSGELFF. The CDR3 DNA reads TGTGCCAGCAGTGCTAACCCCGGGACAGGGGTGTCCGGGGAGCTGTTTTTT.

The DNA of the CDR3 is TGTGCCACCAGTGATTGGGGACAGGACTATGGCTACACCTTC. Its translation is CATSDWGQDYGYTF. The genes are TRBV24-1 and TRBJ1-2, with 8 bases lining up with TRBD1. Losses at the gene ends were 2 bases for V and 3 bases for J; bases not matched to a gene: 1. The germline V gene has CDR1 KGHDR and CDR2 SFDVKD. The CDR3 runs to 14 residues.

The table lists this clonotype with a few counts. J is TRBJ2-1 and V is TRBV7-8, with TRBD2 identical over 10 bases. V was pared by 6 bases and J by 2 bases, with 16 bases of the junction left unmatched. Germline V CDR1 and CDR2: SGHVS, FQNEAQ. This CDR3 spans 19 amino acids. CDR3 region: CASSPLVSSGSPTYNEQFF. DNA of the CDR3: TGTGCCAGCAGTCCCCTCGTTTCTAGCGGGAGCCCCACCTACAATGAGCAGTTCTTC.

Many counts were recorded for this clonotype. The chain recombines TRBV7-8 with TRBJ1-5; D unclear. Between the trimmed V and J ends, which lost 6 bases and 9 bases, there was a span of 18 bases. Germline loops: CDR1 SGHVS, CDR2 FQNEAQ. The CDR3 is 14 residues long. CDR3 sequence: CASSSVAAQRPQHF. The DNA of the CDR3 is TGTGCCAGCAGTTCGGTGGCAGCTCAACGGCCCCAGCATTTT.

This clonotype occurred many times. This chain connects TRBV6-1 to TRBJ2-1; 7 bases match TRBD1. The germline CDR1 and CDR2 sequences are MNHNS and SASEGT. The CDR3 extends over 14 amino acids. The V segment lost 4 bases and the J segment 3 bases; nucleotides outside the gene matches: 3. CDR3 nucleotide sequence: TGTGCCAGCAGTGGCTGGGACAGCTACAATGAGCAGTTCTTC. Translating gives CASSGWDSYNEQFF.

This clonotype occurred many times. The V call is TRBV6-1, the J call TRBJ1-2; tentatively, D is TRBD1 (5 bases). CDR1 is MNHNS and CDR2 is SASEGT in the germline V gene. Trimming took off 5 bases at V and 0 bases at J, with 13 bases between the two ends. The CDR3 length is 15 residues. CDR3 coding DNA: TGTGCCAGCAGTCTCGCGACAGCAGCTAACTATGGCTACACCTTC. Translation: CASSLATAANYGYTF.

The table lists this clonotype with many counts. The V gene is TRBV7-6, the J gene TRBJ2-2; 9 bases line up with TRBD1. V lost 1 base and J lost 2; bases outside the gene matches: 5. The CDR3 covers 17 residues. CDR1 and CDR2 (germline): SGHVS, FNYEAQ. The CDR3 spells CASSLEGTGLNTGELFF. The CDR3 nucleotides are TGTGCCAGCAGCTTAGAAGGGACAGGGCTTAACACCGGGGAGCTGTTTTTT.

This clonotype was counted between two and nine times. The V and J genes are TRBV20-1 and TRBJ2-1; TRBD1 matches at 10 bases. Germline CDR1 reads DFQATT; CDR2 reads SNEGSKA (reference sequence). The CDR3 has 14 amino acids. V lost 6 bases, J lost 3 bases, and 5 bases stayed unmatched. The CDR3, as DNA: TGCAGTGCCCGGACAGGGGGGGGCTACAATGAGCAGTTCTTC. The encoded protein is CSARTGGGYNEQFF.

The genes are TRBV5-4 and TRBJ1-6, with 12 bases aligning to TRBD1. The CDR3 spans 17 residues. Germline V gene data show CDR1 as SGHNT and CDR2 as YYREEE (reference sequence). The ends lost 0 bases at V and 9 bases at J; junction bases unmatched: 7. For the CDR3, the DNA is TGTGCCAGCAGCTTGGCTCTATCGGGACAGGGGGCTTCACCCCTCCACTTT. Its translation: CASSLALSGQGASPLHF.

There are many counts of this clonotype. The chain combines TRBV20-1 with TRBJ2-1, with a weak D call TRBD2 (6 bases). The CDR3 sequence is 16 residues long. Trimming took off 2 bases at V and 7 bases at J, with 21 bases between the two ends. Germline V gives CDR1 DFQATT, CDR2 SNEGSKA (reference sequence). The CDR3 bases are TGCAGTGCTAGATTGCCGCCCTCCGGGAGCCTGAATGAGCAGTTCTTC. This encodes CSARLPPSGSLNEQFF.

Many counts were recorded for this clonotype. V gene TRBV18 combines with J gene TRBJ2-1; TRBD2 matches at 8 bases. The V gene's germline CDR1 is KGHSH and CDR2 LQKENI. V lost 5 bases and J lost 8; bases outside the gene matches: 11. The CDR3 contains 15 residues. The CDR3 loop is CASSARISGSYEQFF. The CDR3 region has the DNA TGTGCCAGCTCAGCACGGATCAGCGGGAGCTATGAGCAGTTCTTC.

This clonotype has a count of ten or more. V usage is TRBV19 and J usage is TRBJ1-1; a weak D match, TRBD1 (5 bases). V was trimmed by 11 bases and J by 11 bases, leaving 18 bases between them. This CDR3 spans 11 amino acids. Germline CDR1 reads LNHDA; CDR2 reads SQIVND (reference sequence). The CDR3 spells CALRRGPEAFF. The CDR3 coding sequence is TGTGCCCTTCGCCGGGGCCCGGAGGCTTTCTTT.

This clonotype was detected only a few times. The chain recombines TRBV29-1 with TRBJ2-4; D is unclear. Germline CDR1 SQVTM, CDR2 ANQGSEA. The CDR3 extends over 14 amino acids. The V end was cut by 2 bases, the J end by 2 bases, with 10 bases between. The CDR3: CSVEQRGPKNIQYF. The CDR3 DNA is TGCAGCGTTGAACAGCGCGGACCCAAAAACATTCAGTACTTC. Looking up the rest from reference TRBV29-1 and TRBJ2-4 gives the full variable domain: SAVISQKPSRDICQRGTSLTIQCQVDSQVTMMFWYRQQPGQSLTLIATANQGSEATYESGFVIDKFPISRPNLTFSTLTVSNMSPEDSSIYLCSVEQRGPKNIQYFGAGTRLSVL.

Ten or more counts support this clonotype. The DNA for the CDR3 is TGTGCCAGCAGTGAAGGGGGTAATACGCAGTATTTT. Amino acid sequence: CASSEGGNTQYF. The rearrangement uses TRBV2 and TRBJ2-3; D is ambiguous. V was shortened by 1 base and J by 7 bases, with 6 bases between the two germline ends. Germline-derived CDR1 and CDR2 are SNHLY and FYNNEI. The CDR3 consists of 12 residues. The whole variable domain, remainder taken from reference TRBV2 and TRBJ2-3, is EPEVTQTPSHQVTQMGQEVILRCVPISNHLYFYWYRQILGQKVEFLVSFYNNEISEKSEIFDDQFSVERPDGSNFTLKIRSTKLEDSAMYFCASSEGGNTQYFGPGTRLTVL.

This clonotype was observed at least ten times. The chain couples TRBV2 to TRBJ2-5; TRBD1 matches at 7 bases. Germline CDR1 SNHLY, CDR2 FYNNEI. There are 15 residues in the CDR3. With V trimmed by 2 bases and J by 3 bases, 6 bases remained unmatched. The CDR3, as DNA: TGTGCCAGCAGTGAAACTTGGCAGGGGGAAGAGACCCAGTACTTC. Protein product: CASSETWQGEETQYF.